These 10 T cell receptor beta chains came from one sample sequenced in a study of OX40 agonist ivuxolimab in advanced cancers. Repertoires were generated with immunoSEQ multiplex PCR, while TCRdb's copy carries only in-frame clones and drops some. The sample shows 75,000 to 95,000 clones, more than 70% of them seen only once. The sample here was CD4+ or CD8+ T cells sorted from blood, taken in a trial of the OX40 agonist ivuxolimab. These receptors all come from an adult with an advanced solid tumor such as melanoma, head and neck, liver or kidney cancer.

The V and J genes are TRBV19 and TRBJ2-7; 7 nucleotides line up with TRBD1. The CDR3 contains 13 residues. Germline CDR1 is LNHDA and CDR2 is SQIVND (reference sequence). After removal of 3 bases from V and 2 bases from J, the junction contained 1 base not matched to a gene. DNA of the CDR3: TGTGCCAGTAGTATCGGGACAGCCTACGAGCAGTACTTC. This gives the protein CASSIGTAYEQYF.

V usage is TRBV7-6 and J usage is TRBJ2-7; D tentatively reads TRBD1 or TRBD2 (7 bases each). CDR1 is SGHVS and CDR2 is FNYEAQ in the germline V gene. V was shortened by 5 bases and J by 7 bases, with 15 bases between the two germline ends. CDR3 length: 13 residues. As DNA, the CDR3 is TGTGCCAGCAGCAAGGTGCAGGGGGGGGAGCAGTACTTC. This gives the protein CASSKVQGGEQYF.

V usage is TRBV7-5 and J usage is TRBJ2-7. TRBV7-5 is a pseudogene locus. The CDR3 length is 14 residues. The CDR3 protein is CVRIRTTPVFEQYF. The CDR3 DNA is TGTGTCAGAATTCGGACCACCCCGGTCTTCGAGCAGTACTTC.

The chain uses TRBV27 and TRBJ2-1; the D gene is possibly TRBD2 (6 bases). Germline assignment: CDR1 MNHEY and CDR2 SMNVEV (reference sequence). Between the trimmed V and J ends, which lost 6 bases and 0 bases, there was a span of 9 bases. The length of the CDR3 is 14 residues. The CDR3 spells CASRPEGSYNEQFF. The CDR3 DNA sequence: TGTGCCAGCAGGCCGGAGGGCTCCTACAATGAGCAGTTCTTC.

This rearrangement joins TRBV7-2 to TRBJ2-1; D is perhaps TRBD2 (5 bases). V lost 4 bases, J lost 7 bases, and 11 bases lay in between. The CDR3 loop spans 13 amino acids. Germline-derived CDR1 and CDR2 are SGHTA and FQGNSA. The CDR3 sequence: CASSSRTGNEQFF. In DNA, the CDR3 is TGTGCCAGCAGCTCCCGGACTGGGAATGAGCAGTTCTTC. Using reference TRBV7-2 and TRBJ2-1 for the parts outside the CDR3, the full variable domain is GAGVSQSPSNKVTEKGKDVELRCDPISGHTALYWYRQSLGQGLEFLIYFQGNSAPDKSGLPSDRFSAERTGGSVSTLTIQRTQQEDSAVYLCASSSRTGNEQFFGPGTRLTVL.

CDR3 residues: CASSPLWTGGSYGYTF. Written as DNA, the CDR3 is TGTGCCAGCTCACCTTTGTGGACAGGGGGTAGCTATGGCTACACCTTC. V is TRBV18 and J is TRBJ1-2; 10 bases map to TRBD1. Germline CDR1 reads KGHSH; CDR2 reads LQKENI. With 3 bases clipped from V and 4 bases from J, the junction kept 8 bases outside the gene matches. CDR3 size: 16 residues.

The chain carries TRBV5-1 and TRBJ2-5; D call uncertain. CDR3 length: 11 amino acids. From germline, CDR1 is SGHRS and CDR2 YFSETQ. V shed 6 bases and J shed 9 bases, with 12 bases lying between them. The CDR3 region is CASTVGSSQYF. Written as DNA, the CDR3 is TGCGCCAGCACCGTTGGTTCGTCCCAGTACTTC.

The chain uses TRBV5-1 and TRBJ1-4; D possibly corresponds to TRBD1 (5 bases). Germline values: CDR1 SGHRS, CDR2 YFSETQ. Trimming removed 7 bases from V and 0 bases from J, with 16 bases in between. There are 16 residues in the CDR3. The CDR3 DNA reads as TGCGCCAGCTCAGGCAGGGCAGGAGCAACTAATGAAAAACTGTTTTTT. As protein: CASSGRAGATNEKLFF.

This chain joins TRBV9 and TRBJ2-1; 11 bases are a match to TRBD2. The length of the CDR3 is 15 residues. The V segment lost 2 bases and the J segment 4 bases; nucleotides outside the gene matches: 2. The germline gives CDR1 SGDLS, CDR2 YYNGEE. The CDR3 sequence: CASSVRLAGYNEQFF. The CDR3 DNA sequence: TGTGCCAGCAGCGTCCGACTAGCGGGATACAATGAGCAGTTCTTC.

The chain is built from TRBV5-1 and TRBJ1-5; tentative D call: TRBD1 (6 bases). The CDR3 loop spans 14 amino acids. Trimming left V 7 bases short and J 6 bases short, with 17 bases between. Germline V CDR1 and CDR2: SGHRS, YFSETQ. CDR3 sequence reads: CASGQTPGGQPQHF. The DNA of the CDR3 is TGCGCCAGCGGACAGACTCCGGGGGGTCAGCCCCAGCATTTT.